This T cell receptor (beta chain) was profiled in a study of identical twins. Points from the study as a whole: One should note that invariant MAIT and iNKT cells could partly confound zero-insertion analyses.

From the 5' RACE reads, TCRdb called clonotypes with MiXCR, one entry per CDR3 protein. The top ten hold 2.5% to 3.5% of the sample, which has a few hundred thousand distinct CDR3 sequences, over 8.5% seen once. The sample holds a few counts of this clonotype. Antigen specificity is unknown. The same data also went into a second study, on yellow fever vaccine responses in identical twins.

The source is a woman younger than 30 in good health. Sequenced: PBMCs.

CDR3 coding DNA: TGTGCCAGCAGTTTTGGGAGCTGGGGCTACGAGCAGTACTTC. It codes for CASSFGSWGYEQYF. The chain has TRBV28 and TRBJ2-7; D possibly corresponds to TRBD2 (5 bases). Germline CDR1 MDHEN, CDR2 SYDVKM. Trimming pared 3 bases from V and 3 bases from J, leaving 12 bases between. The CDR3 is 14 residues long.